This section outlines one T cell receptor (beta chain) sequence together with its context. These data belong to a study of T cell changes during pregnancy in multiple sclerosis. Germline V gives CDR1 MNHEY, CDR2 SVGAGI. The CDR3 is 13 residues long. V was trimmed by 0 bases and J by 7 bases, leaving 9 bases between them. Assay: immunoSEQ multiplex PCR; the TCRdb copy retains only in-frame clones and omits some. Of 56,000 or so clones detected, about 85% appear once; the ten largest clones hold roughly 0.4%. The specimen was CD4+ T cells from peripheral blood mononuclear cells, collected in the third trimester of pregnancy. The source of this sequence is a female donor with multiple sclerosis, enrolled in a pregnancy study. This sequence joins TRBV6-5 and TRBJ1-1; possible D gene TRBD1, 5 bases. This chain's CDR3 is CASSYSEQVEAFF. The CDR3 DNA is TGTGCCAGCAGTTACTCCGAACAGGTTGAAGCTTTCTTT.